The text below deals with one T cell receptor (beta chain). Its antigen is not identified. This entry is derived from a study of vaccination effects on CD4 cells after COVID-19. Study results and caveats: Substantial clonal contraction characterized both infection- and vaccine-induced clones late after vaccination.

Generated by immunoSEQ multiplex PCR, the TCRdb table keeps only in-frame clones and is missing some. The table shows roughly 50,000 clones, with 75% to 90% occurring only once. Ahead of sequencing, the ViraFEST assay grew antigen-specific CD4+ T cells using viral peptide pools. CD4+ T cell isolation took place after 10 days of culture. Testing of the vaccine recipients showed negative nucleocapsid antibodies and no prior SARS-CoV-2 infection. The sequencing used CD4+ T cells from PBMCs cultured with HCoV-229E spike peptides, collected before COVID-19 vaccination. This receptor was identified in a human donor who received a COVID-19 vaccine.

The chain's CDR3 is CASSLGEDTQYF. The CDR3 nucleotides read TGTGCCAGCAGCCTTGGAGAGGATACGCAGTATTTT. The V gene is TRBV9, the J gene TRBJ2-3; D unresolved. The V gene lost 4 bases and the J gene lost 6 bases, with 9 bases spanning the gap. This CDR3 region has 12 residues. Germline CDR1 and CDR2: SGDLS and YYNGEE.